This T cell receptor (beta chain) emerged from a study of blood T cell repertoires in COVID-19. Profiling relied on immunoSEQ multiplex PCR, and the TCRdb table lists in-frame clones only, not all of them. The sample lists 150,000 to 200,000 clones, around three quarters seen once, with about 6.5% in the top ten. The sample taken for sequencing was peripheral blood. The sequence derives from a man between 65 and 85 years old with active or convalescent COVID-19.

This CDR3 reads CASSQERDPGGKLFF. CDR3 nucleotide sequence: TGCGCCAGCAGCCAAGAAAGGGACCCGGGGGGAAAACTGTTTTTT. This sequence joins TRBV4-3 and TRBJ1-4; a possible D gene is TRBD1 (5 bases). Trimming shortened V by 0 bases and J by 10 bases, and 15 bases separated the two germline ends. CDR1 is LGHNA and CDR2 is YSLEER in the germline V gene. The CDR3 runs 15 residues.